Listed below are T cell receptor beta chains from one sample, sequenced in a study of T cells in localized non-small cell lung cancer. Here immunoSEQ multiplex PCR was the method, and the copy in TCRdb shows in-frame clones only, minus some. The table records 20,000 to 30,000 clones, around 85% of them present only once. Sample: peripheral blood, taken before any cancer treatment. The source is a male donor aged 60 or over with stage II squamous cell lung carcinoma. CDR3s include the opening cysteine and the closing phenylalanine or tryptophan. The order of the fields is V gene, J gene, D gene, clone size, CDR3 DNA, CDR3 protein. D genes are given only for firm matches. Only part of the rows carry a size: once, few, many, or a class if the clone is expanded.

v_gene: TRBV6-6; j_gene: TRBJ2-7; d_gene: TRBD1; abundance: -; CDR3nt: TGTGCCAGCAGTATCCGGGACAGTTACCACGAGCAGTACTTC; CDR3aa: CASSIRDSYHEQYF
v_gene: TRBV7-7; j_gene: TRBJ2-3; d_gene: -; abundance: -; CDR3nt: TGTGCCAGCAGCTTAGGTCGCGCAGATACGCAGTATTTT; CDR3aa: CASSLGRADTQYF
v_gene: TRBV4-3; j_gene: TRBJ2-2; d_gene: TRBD1; abundance: -; CDR3nt: TGCGCCAGCAGCCAAGATCAGGGGGTTTGGGCCGGGGAGCTGTTTTTT; CDR3aa: CASSQDQGVWAGELFF
v_gene: TRBV11-2; j_gene: TRBJ2-7; d_gene: TRBD1; abundance: -; CDR3nt: TGTGCCAGCAGCTTAGGGTGGGACAGCTCCTACGAGCAGTACTTC; CDR3aa: CASSLGWDSSYEQYF
v_gene: TRBV6-5; j_gene: TRBJ2-3; d_gene: TRBD1; abundance: -; CDR3nt: TGTGCCAGCAGTTACGACAGGGAAACAGATACGCAGTATTTT; CDR3aa: CASSYDRETDTQYF
v_gene: TRBV19; j_gene: TRBJ1-5; d_gene: -; abundance: -; CDR3nt: TGTGCCAGTAGTATAGAGGGCAGAGGGAATCAGCCCCAGCATTTT; CDR3aa: CASSIEGRGNQPQHF
v_gene: TRBV7-2; j_gene: TRBJ1-1; d_gene: -; abundance: -; CDR3nt: TGTGCCAGCAGCAGACGAAGGGTTACTGAAGCTTTCTTT; CDR3aa: CASSRRRVTEAFF
v_gene: TRBV7-2; j_gene: TRBJ2-7; d_gene: -; abundance: -; CDR3nt: TGTGCCAGCAGCCCCTCCCCCACCTACGAGCAGTACTTC; CDR3aa: CASSPSPTYEQYF
v_gene: TRBV2; j_gene: TRBJ2-3; d_gene: -; abundance: -; CDR3nt: TGTGCCAGCAGTGAACGTCGCGGGAGCACAGATACGCAGTATTTT; CDR3aa: CASSERRGSTDTQYF
v_gene: TRBV11-2; j_gene: TRBJ2-7; d_gene: -; abundance: -; CDR3nt: TGTGCCAGCAGCTTGGACGCCAGGGCGGCCGAGCAGTACTTC; CDR3aa: CASSLDARAAEQYF
v_gene: TRBV19; j_gene: TRBJ1-3; d_gene: -; abundance: -; CDR3nt: TGTGCCAGTAGTACCTACGGGGGGGGAACCCTTGCGGACACCATATATTTT; CDR3aa: CASSTYGGGTLADTIYF
v_gene: TRBV5-1; j_gene: TRBJ1-4; d_gene: TRBD1; abundance: -; CDR3nt: TGCGCCAGCAGCTCCGGGGGGACAGGAGGAAATGAAAAACTGTTTTTT; CDR3aa: CASSSGGTGGNEKLFF
v_gene: TRBV18; j_gene: TRBJ2-3; d_gene: TRBD2; abundance: -; CDR3nt: TGTGCCAGCTCACTTGCCGGGACTAGCGGATTTCACACAGATACGCAGTATTTT; CDR3aa: CASSLAGTSGFHTDTQYF
v_gene: TRBV7-9; j_gene: TRBJ2-5; d_gene: TRBD2; abundance: -; CDR3nt: TGTGCCAGCAGCCGAGGGGGACTAGCGATCAACACACAAGAGACCCAGTACTTC; CDR3aa: CASSRGGLAINTQETQYF
v_gene: TRBV18; j_gene: TRBJ1-4; d_gene: -; abundance: -; CDR3nt: TGTGCCAGCTCACCGGACGGACAGCCTGTAAATGAAAAACTGTTTTTT; CDR3aa: CASSPDGQPVNEKLFF
v_gene: TRBV4-2; j_gene: TRBJ2-7; d_gene: -; abundance: -; CDR3nt: TGTGCCAGCAGCCAAGATCTACAGGGCTACGAGCAGTACTTC; CDR3aa: CASSQDLQGYEQYF
v_gene: TRBV28; j_gene: TRBJ2-3; d_gene: -; abundance: -; CDR3nt: TGTGCCAGCAGTTTCCCCCTGACCCGGGATACGCAGTATTTT; CDR3aa: CASSFPLTRDTQYF
v_gene: TRBV27; j_gene: TRBJ1-5; d_gene: -; abundance: -; CDR3nt: TGTGCCAGCAGTCGCAGCGGGTCCGGTTATAGCAATCAGCCCCAGCATTTT; CDR3aa: CASSRSGSGYSNQPQHF
v_gene: TRBV7-3; j_gene: TRBJ2-3; d_gene: TRBD2; abundance: -; CDR3nt: TGTGCCAGCAGCACGGGCGGGGGGGCTGGCGATACGCAGTATTTT; CDR3aa: CASSTGGGAGDTQYF
v_gene: TRBV27; j_gene: TRBJ1-2; d_gene: -; abundance: -; CDR3nt: TGTGCCAGCAGTTCGGACAGAGATAACTATGGCTACACCTTC; CDR3aa: CASSSDRDNYGYTF
v_gene: TRBV6-6; j_gene: TRBJ2-7; d_gene: -; abundance: once; CDR3nt: TGTGCCAGCAGTAATACCCTATCTAAGAGCTACGAGCAGTACTTC; CDR3aa: CASSNTLSKSYEQYF
v_gene: TRBV19; j_gene: TRBJ1-2; d_gene: -; abundance: -; CDR3nt: TGTGCCAGTAGCCAACAGGGAGGTGGCTACACCTTC; CDR3aa: CASSQQGGGYTF
v_gene: TRBV6-1; j_gene: TRBJ2-7; d_gene: -; abundance: -; CDR3nt: TGTGCCAGCACTTTCGGGTACGAGCAGTACTTC; CDR3aa: CASTFGYEQYF
v_gene: TRBV19; j_gene: TRBJ2-3; d_gene: -; abundance: -; CDR3nt: TGTGCCAGTAGACAGGGCGATACGCAGTATTTT; CDR3aa: CASRQGDTQYF
v_gene: TRBV7-2; j_gene: TRBJ2-1; d_gene: -; abundance: -; CDR3nt: TGTGCCAGCAGCTTAGAATCCAGGGGTTCCTACAATGAGCAGTTCTTC; CDR3aa: CASSLESRGSYNEQFF
v_gene: TRBV7-2; j_gene: TRBJ2-2; d_gene: -; abundance: -; CDR3nt: TGTGCCAGCAGCCCTTCGGATGTCGCTAAGCCTAGAGCCGGGGAGCTGTTTTTT; CDR3aa: CASSPSDVAKPRAGELFF
v_gene: TRBV7-8; j_gene: TRBJ2-3; d_gene: -; abundance: -; CDR3nt: TGTGCCAGCAGCTTAGGGGCGACAGATACGCAGTATTTT; CDR3aa: CASSLGATDTQYF
v_gene: TRBV6-5; j_gene: TRBJ2-3; d_gene: TRBD2; abundance: -; CDR3nt: TGTGCCAGCAGGCGGACTAGCGGGGGCACAGATACGCAGTATTTT; CDR3aa: CASRRTSGGTDTQYF
v_gene: TRBV2; j_gene: TRBJ2-5; d_gene: -; abundance: -; CDR3nt: TGTGCCAGCACCCGTGGGTCAGGGGAGACCCAGTACTTC; CDR3aa: CASTRGSGETQYF
v_gene: TRBV7-3; j_gene: TRBJ2-1; d_gene: TRBD1; abundance: -; CDR3nt: TGTGCCAGCAGCTCAACCACAGGGGGTGGGTACAATGAGCAGTTCTTC; CDR3aa: CASSSTTGGGYNEQFF
v_gene: TRBV4-2; j_gene: TRBJ2-7; d_gene: TRBD2; abundance: -; CDR3nt: TGTGCCAGCAGCCAGGAACTAGCGGTGAGGGGCTACGAGCAGTACTTC; CDR3aa: CASSQELAVRGYEQYF
v_gene: TRBV4-2; j_gene: TRBJ2-3; d_gene: TRBD2; abundance: -; CDR3nt: TGTGCCAGCAGCTCTCCTAGCGGGGGGCCGGGTGTGGATACGCAGTATTTT; CDR3aa: CASSSPSGGPGVDTQYF
v_gene: TRBV10-3; j_gene: TRBJ1-4; d_gene: -; abundance: -; CDR3nt: TGTGCCATCAGTGAACAGGACCGAACTAATGAAAAACTGTTTTTT; CDR3aa: CAISEQDRTNEKLFF
v_gene: TRBV19; j_gene: TRBJ1-5; d_gene: -; abundance: -; CDR3nt: TGTGCCAGTAGTCGGACTGGGAGCGGGATGCCCCAGCATTTT; CDR3aa: CASSRTGSGMPQHF
v_gene: TRBV5-1; j_gene: TRBJ2-1; d_gene: TRBD2; abundance: -; CDR3nt: TGCGCCAGCAGCTTGGGCGGGGGACTGTACAATGAGCAGTTCTTC; CDR3aa: CASSLGGGLYNEQFF
v_gene: TRBV7-8; j_gene: TRBJ2-5; d_gene: -; abundance: -; CDR3nt: TGTGCCAGCAGCTTAGGGGCTGTAGAGACCCAGTACTTC; CDR3aa: CASSLGAVETQYF
v_gene: TRBV7-9; j_gene: TRBJ1-6; d_gene: -; abundance: -; CDR3nt: TGTGCCAGCAGCTTAGTCGGGGAGGGTAATTCACCCCTCCACTTT; CDR3aa: CASSLVGEGNSPLHF